The 15 T cell receptor beta chains listed next were all sequenced from one sample in a study of graft-versus-host responses after intestinal transplantation. The repertoire was sequenced with immunoSEQ multiplex PCR; TCRdb's copy has only in-frame clones and lacks some. The sample contains over 1,500 clones, about 38% of which appear only once. Responders that carried the CFSE label, around 200,000 of them, were plated with around 200,000 irradiated, violet-dye-labeled stimulator cells. The source material was alloreactive CD8+ T cells from a mixed lymphocyte reaction culture, sampled before transplantation. Noted subset: CFSE-low proliferating T cells sorted from approximately six-day pre-transplant mixed lymphocyte reaction (GvH or HvG direction). Receptor source: a human patient who was an organ donor for intestinal transplantation.

This clone rates as large. The rearrangement links TRBV4-3 to TRBJ2-5; no firm D call. The germline V and J ends were trimmed by 1 base and 2 bases, with 8 bases remaining between them. This CDR3 spans 14 amino acids. Looked up from germline, CDR1 is LGHNA and CDR2 is YSLEER. CDR3 sequence reads: CASSQGAAQETQYF. CDR3 DNA sequence: TGCGCCAGCAGCCAAGGGGCTGCGCAAGAGACCCAGTACTTC.

Sample share makes this clone large. V and J are TRBV4-1 and TRBJ2-1; D might be TRBD2 (5 bases). Trimming took 8 bases from V and 7 from J, leaving 9 bases between them. Germline V gene data show CDR1 as MGHRA and CDR2 as YSYEKL. The CDR3 extends over 11 amino acids. The CDR3 spells CASGERNEQFF. The CDR3 region has the DNA TGCGCCAGCGGGGAGCGTAATGAGCAGTTCTTC.

This clone was seen only a few times. The genes are TRBV12-2 and TRBJ1-6. TRBV12-2 represents a pseudogene. This CDR3 is built from 13 residues. CDR3 DNA sequence: TGTGCAAGTCGCCCTGAAGGAAATTCACCCCTCCACTTT. Its protein is CASRPEGNSPLHF.

This chain uses TRBV6-9 with TRBJ2-3; the match to TRBD2 covers 8 bases. This CDR3 comprises 15 residues. CDR1 is MNHGY, CDR2 SVAAGI, per germline. Trimming removed 3 bases from V and 1 base from J; junction bases left unmatched: 3. The chain's CDR3 is CASSYNSGGTDTQYF. The CDR3 DNA reads TGTGCCAGCAGTTACAATAGCGGGGGCACAGATACGCAGTATTTT.

The gene calls are TRBV4-1 and TRBJ2-2, with 14 bases lining up with TRBD2. Germline lookup yields CDR1 MGHRA and CDR2 YSYEKL. After removal of 3 bases from V and 7 bases from J, the junction contained 10 bases not matched to a gene. The CDR3 length is 18 residues. This chain's CDR3 is CASSQGRGLAGGGGELFF. The DNA for the CDR3 is TGCGCCAGCAGCCAGGGGAGAGGACTAGCGGGGGGCGGCGGGGAGCTGTTTTTT.

By sample fraction, this clone is large. The chain employs TRBV5-4 and TRBJ2-1, with TRBD2 matching 10 bases. Trimming cost V 0 bases and J 4 bases; bases outside gene matches: 4. This CDR3 is built from 16 residues. The germline V gene encodes CDR1 SGHNT and CDR2 YYREEE (reference sequence). This chain's CDR3 is CASSLVLAGPYNEQFF. The CDR3 DNA is TGTGCCAGCAGCTTGGTACTAGCGGGGCCTTACAATGAGCAGTTCTTC.

This clone was picked up a small number of times. The gene calls are TRBV6-6 and TRBJ1-2, with 7 bases identical to TRBD1. V was clipped by 2 bases and J by 4 bases; unmatched bases: 7. Looked up from germline, CDR1 is MNHNY and CDR2 is SVGAGI (reference sequence). The CDR3 covers 15 residues. The CDR3 sequence is CASSYTRDSIYGYTF. Written as DNA, the CDR3 is TGTGCCAGCAGTTACACCCGGGACAGTATCTATGGCTACACCTTC.

This clone showed up just a few times. The chain is built from TRBV4-3 and TRBJ1-2; D perhaps matches TRBD1 (6 bases). CDR1 LGHNA and CDR2 YSLEER come from the germline V gene. The CDR3 is made up of 14 amino acids. Trimming stripped 4 bases from V and 7 bases from J, with 16 bases between. The CDR3 DNA sequence: TGCGCCAGCAGCCCCTTCCAGATCAGGGGTGGCTACACCTTC. This codes for CASSPFQIRGGYTF.

The rearrangement uses TRBV27 and TRBJ2-7; tentatively, D is TRBD1 (5 bases). Deletions cut 5 bases from V and 0 bases from J, with 8 bases between. This CDR3 has 13 amino acids. Germline V gene data show CDR1 as MNHEY and CDR2 as SMNVEV (reference sequence). In DNA, the CDR3 is TGTGCCAGCAGTCCGACAGCCTCCTACGAGCAGTACTTC. Translation: CASSPTASYEQYF.

This clone was seen only a few times. The rearrangement uses TRBV6-5 and TRBJ2-1; D is possibly TRBD1 or TRBD2 (6 bases each). With 3 bases removed from V and 3 bases from J, the gap between germline ends came to 12 bases. There are 15 residues in the CDR3. CDR1 MNHEY and CDR2 SVGAGI come from the germline V gene. The CDR3, as DNA: TGTGCCAGCAGTTATCGGGGGCCCAGCTACAATGAGCAGTTCTTC. It specifies CASSYRGPSYNEQFF.

This clone counts as large. The chain couples TRBV27 to TRBJ2-7, with TRBD1 as a possible D gene (5 bases). This CDR3 has 13 amino acids. Trimming pared 2 bases from V and 2 bases from J, leaving 7 bases between. The germline V gene has CDR1 MNHEY and CDR2 SMNVEV (reference sequence). The CDR3 loop reads CASSLTGAYEQYF. In DNA form, the CDR3 reads TGTGCCAGCAGTTTAACAGGCGCCTACGAGCAGTACTTC.

J is TRBJ1-4 and V is TRBV4-2; 10 bases match TRBD1. The CDR3 sequence is 15 residues long. CDR1 is LGHNA, CDR2 YNFKEQ, per germline. V lost 4 bases and J lost 3; bases outside the gene matches: 2. CDR3 sequence: CASSPGQGANEKLFF. The CDR3 nucleotides are TGTGCCAGCAGCCCCGGACAGGGGGCTAATGAAAAACTGTTTTTT.

V is TRBV4-1 and J is TRBJ2-1; 8 nucleotides line up with TRBD1. Losses at the gene ends were 1 base for V and 8 bases for J; bases not matched to a gene: 7. Per germline, CDR1 MGHRA and CDR2 YSYEKL. The CDR3 consists of 15 residues. The CDR3, as DNA: TGCGCCAGCAGCCAAGTATCCAGGGGGCCGGATGAGCAGTTCTTC. Translated, it gives CASSQVSRGPDEQFF.

V usage is TRBV11-2 and J usage is TRBJ1-1; possible D gene TRBD1, 5 bases. From germline, CDR1 is SGHAT and CDR2 FQNNGV. The germline V and J ends were trimmed by 2 bases and 4 bases, with 26 bases remaining between them. The CDR3 covers 19 residues. CDR3 amino acids: CASSLFLGEGRGGGTEAFF. CDR3 nucleotides: TGTGCCAGCAGCTTATTTTTGGGTGAGGGGAGGGGAGGAGGCACTGAAGCTTTCTTT.

Regarding this clone: One end of the junction varies from germline; a read error may be responsible. In the same sample, other DNA sequences code for this CDR3. The V call is TRBV29-1, the J call TRBJ2-3; the match to TRBD1 covers 11 bases. CDR3 length: 16 amino acids. CDR1 SQVTM and CDR2 ANQGSEA come from the germline V gene. The CDR3, as DNA: TGCAGCGTTGAAGGCCACACCGGACAGGGGGCAGATACACAGTATTTT. This translates into CSVEGHTGQGADTQYF.